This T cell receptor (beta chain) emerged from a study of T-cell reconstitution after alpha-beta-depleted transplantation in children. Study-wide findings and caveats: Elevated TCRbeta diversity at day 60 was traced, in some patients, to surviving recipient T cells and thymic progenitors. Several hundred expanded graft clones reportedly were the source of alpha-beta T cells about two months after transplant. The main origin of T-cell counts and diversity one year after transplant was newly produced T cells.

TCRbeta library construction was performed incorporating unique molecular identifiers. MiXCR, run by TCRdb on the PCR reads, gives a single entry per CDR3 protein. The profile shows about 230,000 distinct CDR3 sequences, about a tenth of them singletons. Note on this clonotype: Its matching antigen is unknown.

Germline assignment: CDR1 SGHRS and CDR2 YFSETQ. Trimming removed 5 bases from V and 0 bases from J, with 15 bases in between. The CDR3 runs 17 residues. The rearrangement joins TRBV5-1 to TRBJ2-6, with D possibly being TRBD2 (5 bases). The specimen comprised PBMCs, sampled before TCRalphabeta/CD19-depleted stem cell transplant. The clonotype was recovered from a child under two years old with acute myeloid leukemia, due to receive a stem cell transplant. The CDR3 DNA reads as TGCGCCAGCAGACTGGCGGGTACAGCCTCTGGGGCCAACGTCCTGACTTTC. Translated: CASRLAGTASGANVLTF.